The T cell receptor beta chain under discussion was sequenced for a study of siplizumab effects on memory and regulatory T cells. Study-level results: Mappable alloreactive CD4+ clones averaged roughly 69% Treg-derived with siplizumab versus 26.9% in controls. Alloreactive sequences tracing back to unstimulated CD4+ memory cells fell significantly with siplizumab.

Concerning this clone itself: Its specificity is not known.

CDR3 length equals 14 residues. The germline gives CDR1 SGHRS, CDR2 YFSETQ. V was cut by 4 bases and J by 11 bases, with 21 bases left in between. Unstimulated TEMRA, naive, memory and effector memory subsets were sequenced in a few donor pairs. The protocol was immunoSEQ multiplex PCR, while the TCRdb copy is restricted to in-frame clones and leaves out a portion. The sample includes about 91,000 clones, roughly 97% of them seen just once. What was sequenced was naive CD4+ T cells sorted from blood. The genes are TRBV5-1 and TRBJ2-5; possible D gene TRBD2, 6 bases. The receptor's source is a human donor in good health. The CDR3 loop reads CASSPGGPSREQYF. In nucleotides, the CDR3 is TGCGCCAGCAGCCCCGGGGGTCCCTCGAGGGAGCAGTACTTC.